What follows are 28 T cell receptor beta chains derived from one specimen sequenced in a study of blood T cell repertoires in COVID-19. Profiling relied on immunoSEQ multiplex PCR, and the TCRdb table lists in-frame clones only, not all of them. In the table there are about 180,000 clones, 80% to 90% of which are singletons. The sequenced sample consisted of peripheral blood. The receptors here all came from a man younger than 30 who had recovered from COVID-19.

A remark on this clone: One end of the junction does not line up with germline, which may come from a read error. The chain carries TRBV13 and TRBJ2-7; the D gene is possibly TRBD1 (5 bases). The CDR3 runs 13 residues. CDR1 and CDR2 from the germline V gene are PRHDT and FYEKMQ (reference sequence). Here the CDR3 DNA reads TGTGCCAGCAGCTTAGGCCTCGGCAGGGTGTCGGACTTC. Its protein product is CASSLGLGRVSDF.

This clone has more than one count but fewer than ten. V gene TRBV10-3 combines with J gene TRBJ2-7; D gene uncertain. CDR3 size: 15 residues. The germline V gene has CDR1 ENHRY and CDR2 SYGVKD. V gave up 7 bases and J gave up 0 bases, with 16 bases separating them. The chain's CDR3 is CAIMNREIGSYEQYF. The CDR3 bases are TGTGCCATCATGAATCGAGAAATTGGCTCCTACGAGCAGTACTTC.

The rearrangement links TRBV2 to TRBJ2-1, with 8 bases aligning to TRBD2. Germline V gene sequence: CDR1 SNHLY, CDR2 FYNNEI. The CDR3 is made up of 18 amino acids. Trimming removed 1 base from V and 4 bases from J; junction bases left unmatched: 12. CDR3 sequence reads: CASSEGPQAGVEYNEQFF. For the CDR3, the DNA is TGTGCCAGCAGTGAAGGGCCCCAAGCGGGAGTAGAGTACAATGAGCAGTTCTTC.

The V gene is TRBV9, the J gene TRBJ1-2; the D is unclear. CDR3 size: 15 residues. Trimming stripped 0 bases from V and 0 bases from J, with 9 bases between. Germline values: CDR1 SGDLS, CDR2 YYNGEE. CDR3 bases: TGTGCCAGCAGCGTAGGTGAAGCCGCTAACTATGGCTACACCTTC. The encoded protein is CASSVGEAANYGYTF.

CDR3 loop: CASSLGGDKKETQYF. The CDR3 coding sequence is TGTGCCAGCAGCCTTGGGGGGGACAAGAAAGAGACCCAGTACTTC. The V call is TRBV9, the J call TRBJ2-5, with a tentative D call TRBD2 (7 bases). V was cut by 4 bases and J by 3 bases, with 16 bases left in between. Germline V gives CDR1 SGDLS, CDR2 YYNGEE. The CDR3 runs 15 residues.

This chain uses TRBV19 with TRBJ2-7; the match to TRBD1 covers 7 bases. V trimming: 4 bases; J trimming: 0 bases; junction bases outside the gene matches: 3. This CDR3 has 14 residues. Germline V CDR1 and CDR2: LNHDA, SQIVND (reference sequence). CDR3 coding DNA: TGTGCCAGTAGTACAGGGACAGCCTCCTACGAGCAGTACTTC. It codes for CASSTGTASYEQYF.

The V and J genes are TRBV2 and TRBJ2-7; the match to TRBD1 covers 9 bases. Germline V CDR1 and CDR2: SNHLY, FYNNEI. This CDR3 region has 12 residues. V lost 7 bases, J lost 7 bases, and 5 bases stayed unmatched. CDR3 protein: CASTGQGYEQYF. The CDR3 DNA follows: TGTGCCAGCACCGGACAGGGGTATGAGCAGTACTTC.

The V and J genes are TRBV7-3 and TRBJ2-1, with TRBD2 identical over 7 bases. Germline V lookup: CDR1 SGHTA, CDR2 FQGTGA. This CDR3 comprises 15 residues. After removal of 5 bases from V and 4 bases from J, the junction contained 8 bases not matched to a gene. CDR3 sequence: CASSPMGGSYNEQFF. The CDR3 region has the DNA TGTGCCAGCAGCCCCATGGGGGGGTCATACAATGAGCAGTTCTTC.

The chain has TRBV6-5 and TRBJ2-7; D might be TRBD2 (6 bases). Germline CDR1 MNHEY, CDR2 SVGAGI. V lost 7 bases, J lost 5 bases, and 15 bases lay in between. There are 13 residues in the CDR3. The CDR3 nucleotides are TGTGCCAGCACGGGCCGCGGGGCCCACGAGCAGTACTTC. Its protein is CASTGRGAHEQYF.

The chain uses TRBV18 and TRBJ2-7; D is ambiguous. V was clipped by 5 bases and J by 2 bases, with 16 bases between them. The CDR3 totals 15 residues. CDR1 and CDR2 (germline): KGHSH, LQKENI. The CDR3 DNA is TGTGCCAGCTCATCGATAACGAAAAACACCTACGAGCAGTACTTC. This encodes CASSSITKNTYEQYF.

This sequence joins TRBV14 and TRBJ2-4; possibly TRBD2 for D (6 bases). CDR3 length: 12 amino acids. The V and J ends lost 4 bases and 9 bases respectively, with 10 bases between them. Germline lookup yields CDR1 SGHDN and CDR2 FVKESK. The CDR3 spells CASSPGVGIQYF. Here the CDR3 DNA reads TGTGCCAGCAGCCCGGGGGTGGGCATTCAGTACTTC.

The chain joins TRBV5-6 to TRBJ1-2; possibly TRBD1 for D (6 bases). CDR3 size: 16 residues. Trimming stripped 0 bases from V and 5 bases from J, with 17 bases between. CDR1 and CDR2 from the germline V gene are SGHDT and YYEEEE. The CDR3 loop reads CASSLVDRLPFYGYTF. The DNA for the CDR3 is TGTGCCAGCAGCTTGGTCGACAGGCTTCCTTTTTATGGCTACACCTTC.

The chain carries TRBV11-3 and TRBJ2-1; D might be TRBD1 (6 bases). The CDR3 contains 14 residues. Germline values: CDR1 SGHNT, CDR2 YENEEA. Trimming cost V 1 base and J 7 bases, with 11 bases left between them. The CDR3 region is CASSLGTGLNEQFF. CDR3 bases: TGTGCCAGCAGCTTAGGTACAGGGTTAAATGAGCAGTTCTTC.

V is TRBV6-6 and J is TRBJ2-1, with D possibly matching TRBD1 (5 bases). V gave up 7 bases and J gave up 8 bases, with 9 bases separating them. This CDR3 has 11 amino acids. Germline assignment: CDR1 MNHNY and CDR2 SVGAGI (reference sequence). For the CDR3, the DNA is TGTGCCAGCAAGGGGTTCGATGAGCAGTTCTTC. It encodes CASKGFDEQFF.

The rearrangement links TRBV24-1 to TRBJ2-2, with 8 bases lining up with TRBD1. J was trimmed by 5 bases and V by 2 bases; bases with no gene match: 6. The CDR3 totals 16 residues. CDR1 and CDR2 from the germline V gene are KGHDR and SFDVKD. DNA of the CDR3: TGTGCCACCAGTGATTGGTCAGGGGGCGCGACCGGGGAGCTGTTTTTT. It yields the protein CATSDWSGGATGELFF.

The chain has TRBV28 and TRBJ2-1; TRBD2 agrees at 11 bases. This CDR3 region has 18 residues. Losses at the gene ends were 3 bases for V and 16 bases for J; bases not matched to a gene: 23. Per the germline V gene, CDR1 is MDHEN and CDR2 is SYDVKM. CDR3 protein: CASSFDGLAGKSGRLKFF. DNA of the CDR3: TGTGCCAGCAGTTTCGACGGACTAGCGGGTAAATCCGGCCGGTTGAAATTCTTC.

The CDR3 coding sequence is TGTGCCAGCAGCCAAGGGGCAGGTGGGGATTACGAGCAGTACTTC. It codes for CASSQGAGGDYEQYF. The chain recombines TRBV5-4 with TRBJ2-7, with TRBD1 as a possible D gene (5 bases). The V and J ends lost 4 bases and 4 bases respectively, with 18 bases between them. Germline CDR1 SGHNT, CDR2 YYREEE (reference sequence). The CDR3 has 15 residues.

This clone was counted between two and nine times. The chain uses TRBV2 and TRBJ1-2; TRBD1 matches 7 bases. V gave up 2 bases and J gave up 7 bases; unmatched junction bases: 10. Germline loops: CDR1 SNHLY, CDR2 FYNNEI. This CDR3 is built from 15 residues. CDR3 loop: CASSESRWTGGGYTF. DNA of the CDR3: TGTGCCAGCAGTGAAAGTCGGTGGACAGGAGGTGGCTACACCTTC. Based on the CDR3 plus reference TRBV2 and TRBJ1-2, the full variable domain is EPEVTQTPSHQVTQMGQEVILRCVPISNHLYFYWYRQILGQKVEFLVSFYNNEISEKSEIFDDQFSVERPDGSNFTLKIRSTKLEDSAMYFCASSESRWTGGGYTFGSGTRLTVV.

The V and J genes are TRBV25-1 and TRBJ2-2; TRBD1 matches at 7 bases. The CDR3 is 15 amino acids. From germline, CDR1 is MGHDK and CDR2 SYGVNS. Trimming cost V 6 bases and J 0 bases; bases outside gene matches: 4. CDR3 in amino acids: CASSPGTANTGELFF. Here the CDR3 DNA reads TGTGCCAGCAGCCCCGGGACAGCGAACACCGGGGAGCTGTTTTTT.

The chain has TRBV9 and TRBJ1-5, with no clear D. Between the trimmed V and J ends, which lost 3 bases and 4 bases, there was a span of 11 bases. Per the germline V gene, CDR1 is SGDLS and CDR2 is YYNGEE. The CDR3 length is 14 residues. The CDR3 here is CASSAGSGNQPQHF. Written as DNA, the CDR3 is TGTGCCAGCAGCGCAGGTTCTGGTAATCAGCCCCAGCATTTT.

The rearrangement links TRBV14 to TRBJ2-2; TRBD2 is a possible D gene (5 bases). Trimming cost V 5 bases and J 1 base, with 17 bases left between them. The germline gives CDR1 SGHDN, CDR2 FVKESK. The length of the CDR3 is 17 residues. The CDR3 loop is CASSKGRGSENTGELFF. In DNA, the CDR3 is TGTGCCAGCAGCAAAGGACGGGGTTCGGAGAACACCGGGGAGCTGTTTTTT.

The chain recombines TRBV14 with TRBJ2-2, with D possibly matching TRBD2 (5 bases). The CDR3 runs 15 residues. Germline-derived CDR1 and CDR2 are SGHDN and FVKESK. V was trimmed by 4 bases and J by 4 bases, leaving 13 bases between them. The CDR3 sequence is CASSLLAVSTGELFF. The CDR3 coding sequence is TGTGCCAGCAGCCTGCTAGCAGTGAGCACCGGGGAGCTGTTTTTT.

This sequence joins TRBV6-5 and TRBJ1-1; 7 nucleotides line up with TRBD1. The V gene's germline CDR1 is MNHEY and CDR2 SVGAGI. This CDR3 contains 13 residues. The junction had 10 bases not matched to a gene; V was cut back by 4 bases and J by 11 bases. CDR3 region: CASSSPGGGHAFF. CDR3 in DNA: TGTGCCAGCAGTTCTCCAGGAGGGGGCCATGCTTTCTTT.

The chain joins TRBV29-1 to TRBJ2-1; 10 bases match TRBD2. With V trimmed by 4 bases and J by 1 base, 4 bases remained unmatched. The germline V gene has CDR1 SQVTM and CDR2 ANQGSEA. CDR3 length: 15 amino acids. CDR3 in DNA: TGCAGCGTTGCCGGACTAGCGGAATCCTACAATGAGCAGTTCTTC. Its protein is CSVAGLAESYNEQFF.

This clone has just one count. The chain recombines TRBV7-9 with TRBJ1-1; maybe TRBD1 (6 bases). The V gene lost 5 bases and the J gene lost 0 bases, with 10 bases spanning the gap. CDR3 length: 14 amino acids. CDR1 and CDR2 from the germline V gene are SEHNR and FQNEAQ (reference sequence). CDR3 amino acids: CASSVGQLNTEAFF. In DNA, the CDR3 is TGTGCCAGCAGCGTCGGACAGCTGAACACTGAAGCTTTCTTT.

The chain uses TRBV11-2 and TRBJ2-1; 7 bases are a match to TRBD2. The CDR3 runs 16 residues. The V segment lost 0 bases and the J segment 0 bases; nucleotides outside the gene matches: 2. From germline, CDR1 is SGHAT and CDR2 FQNNGV. The DNA for the CDR3 is TGTGCCAGCAGCTTAGATGGCGGGAGCTCCTACAATGAGCAGTTCTTC. It specifies CASSLDGGSSYNEQFF.

The rearrangement uses TRBV7-2 and TRBJ2-5; the match to TRBD1 covers 11 bases. Trimming took 5 bases from V and 5 from J; bases not matched to a gene: 7. Per germline, CDR1 SGHTA and CDR2 FQGNSA. CDR3 length equals 15 residues. CDR3 nucleotides: TGTGCCAGCAGCCGTTCGGGACAGGGGGGGGAGACCCAGTACTTC. It specifies CASSRSGQGGETQYF.

The gene calls are TRBV27 and TRBJ1-4; D call uncertain. The length of the CDR3 is 14 residues. V was shortened by 3 bases and J by 7 bases, with 12 bases between the two germline ends. CDR1 and CDR2 from the germline V gene are MNHEY and SMNVEV (reference sequence). The CDR3 DNA follows: TGTGCCAGCAGTTTCCTGGACTCAGGTGAAAAACTGTTTTTT. It encodes CASSFLDSGEKLFF.